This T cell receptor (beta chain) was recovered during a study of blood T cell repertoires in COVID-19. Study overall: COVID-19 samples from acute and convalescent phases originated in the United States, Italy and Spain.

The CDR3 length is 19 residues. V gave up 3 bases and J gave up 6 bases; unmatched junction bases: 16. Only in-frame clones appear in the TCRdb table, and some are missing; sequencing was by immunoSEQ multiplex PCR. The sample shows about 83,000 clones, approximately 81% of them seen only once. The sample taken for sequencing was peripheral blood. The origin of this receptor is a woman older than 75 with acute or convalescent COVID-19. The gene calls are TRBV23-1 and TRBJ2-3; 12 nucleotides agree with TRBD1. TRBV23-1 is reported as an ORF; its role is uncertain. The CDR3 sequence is CASSQPWDRGLDPRDTQYF. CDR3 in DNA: TGCGCCAGCAGTCAGCCTTGGGACAGGGGGCTCGATCCTCGGGATACGCAGTATTTT.